A single sample gave rise to the 9 T cell receptor beta chains below, sequenced in a study of blood T cell repertoires in COVID-19. The data were produced by immunoSEQ multiplex PCR, yet TCRdb's version contains in-frame clones alone and is incomplete. The sample includes 170,000 or so clones, more than 75% of them seen just once. Sample: PBMCs or T cells enriched from blood (not recorded which). The receptors shown here come from a woman between 45 and 60 years old who had recovered from COVID-19.

This clone occurred once. This chain uses TRBV24-1 with TRBJ2-3, with 8 positions matching TRBD1. The CDR3 is 14 amino acids. V dropped 5 bases and J dropped 1; count of bases not matched to a gene: 1. In germline, CDR1 is KGHDR, CDR2 SFDVKD. The CDR3 nucleotides are TGTGCCACCAGTGTGGGACAGGGCACAGATACGCAGTATTTT. It codes for CATSVGQGTDTQYF.

This chain connects TRBV9 to TRBJ2-5; the match to TRBD1 covers 10 bases. The CDR3 sequence is 14 residues long. The J segment lost 4 bases and the V segment lost 4 bases, leaving 4 bases of the junction unmatched. CDR1 is SGDLS, CDR2 YYNGEE, per germline. For the CDR3, the DNA is TGTGCCAGCAGCCCTTGGACAGGGGGAGAGACCCAGTACTTC. Translation gives CASSPWTGGETQYF.

V gene TRBV24-1 combines with J gene TRBJ2-5; the match to TRBD2 covers 15 bases. From germline, CDR1 is KGHDR and CDR2 SFDVKD. This CDR3 has 17 amino acids. Trimming at V came to 4 bases and at J to 4 bases, leaving 6 bases not matched to a gene. The CDR3 spells CATSDNGLAGGAETQYF. The CDR3 DNA reads as TGTGCCACCAGTGACAATGGACTAGCGGGAGGGGCAGAGACCCAGTACTTC.

The V gene is TRBV7-9, the J gene TRBJ2-7; D perhaps matches TRBD1 (6 bases). Between the trimmed V and J ends, which lost 3 bases and 2 bases, there was a span of 17 bases. The CDR3 spans 16 residues. Germline CDR1 reads SEHNR; CDR2 reads FQNEAQ (reference sequence). This chain's CDR3 is CASSFNYQGSAYEQYF. The CDR3 bases are TGTGCCAGCAGCTTCAATTACCAGGGGAGCGCCTACGAGCAGTACTTC.

The V and J genes are TRBV7-9 and TRBJ2-7; TRBD1 aligns across 7 bases. Germline values: CDR1 SEHNR, CDR2 FQNEAQ (reference sequence). The CDR3 contains 16 residues. With V trimmed by 6 bases and J by 2 bases, 13 bases remained unmatched. The CDR3, as DNA: TGTGCCAGCAGTCCTTCCCAGGGACAGCGTGCCTACGAGCAGTACTTC. Translating gives CASSPSQGQRAYEQYF.

The chain links TRBV30 to TRBJ2-1; D might be TRBD2 (6 bases). Trimming shortened V by 0 bases and J by 7 bases, and 13 bases separated the two germline ends. The CDR3 is 14 amino acids. The germline V gene encodes CDR1 GTSNPN and CDR2 SVGIG (reference sequence). Here the CDR3 reads CAWSVLGSENEQFF. CDR3 bases: TGTGCCTGGAGTGTACTCGGGAGTGAGAATGAGCAGTTCTTC.

CDR3 sequence reads: CASSSEQGPEAFF. CDR3 DNA sequence: TGTGCCAGCAGTTCCGAACAGGGTCCTGAAGCTTTCTTT. The chain carries TRBV2 and TRBJ1-1; the D gene is possibly TRBD1 (6 bases). Germline-derived CDR1 and CDR2 are SNHLY and FYNNEI. The CDR3 is made up of 13 amino acids. Trimming took 5 bases from V and 6 from J, leaving 13 bases between them.

The chain links TRBV4-1 to TRBJ2-1, with a tentative D call TRBD2 (5 bases). From germline, CDR1 is MGHRA and CDR2 YSYEKL. CDR3 size: 16 residues. The V end was cut by 1 base, the J end by 5 bases, with 15 bases between. The CDR3 DNA sequence: TGCGCCAGCAGCCAAGGGAGGATGTCGTCGGACAATGAGCAGTTCTTC. Protein product: CASSQGRMSSDNEQFF.

The rearrangement joins TRBV7-2 to TRBJ2-1; the match to TRBD2 covers 12 bases. This CDR3 spans 15 amino acids. The ends lost 1 base at V and 8 bases at J; junction bases unmatched: 3. CDR1 and CDR2 from the germline V gene are SGHTA and FQGNSA. The CDR3 sequence is CASSLGLAGVYEQFF. CDR3 bases: TGTGCCAGCAGCTTAGGACTAGCGGGAGTGTATGAGCAGTTCTTC.